Detailed here is one T cell receptor beta chain. This clonotype was counted only a few times. It lacks a known antigen. No qualities accompany the bases; no much larger clone lies one base away. This entry is derived from a study of blood T cells in healthy people across ages (dated by TCRdb to between 2014 and 2016). About the full investigation: In model experiments, template switching captured roughly one uniquely barcoded TCR beta cDNA molecule for every two T cells. Age-related changes in TCR beta repertoire diversity were measured in the study by deep sequencing normalized with unique cDNA molecular identifiers. Donors were grouped into four age groups: young (average roughly 17 years), middle-aged (over 35), aged (around 62) and long-lived (roughly 80). The study analyzed two additional independent replicas of 1 million unique cDNA reads from the same blood draw for two donors, one aged 18 to 30 and one aged 80 or older.

The germline V gene yields KGHDR for CDR1 and SFDVKD for CDR2. V is shortened by 10 bases, J by 3 bases, and the region joining them spans 11 bases. The CDR3 measures 12 amino acids from cysteine to phenylalanine. The only DNA kept is the CDR3, 36 bases in frame from the first base. The 39 donors, aged about 6 to 95 years, were systemically healthy Caucasian individuals from Russia. Around 9.9 milliliters of peripheral blood were collected from each donor into EDTA-treated Vacutainer tubes. Ficoll-Paque density-gradient centrifugation was used to isolate PBMCs, with at least 6 million per sample. Trizol reagent was used to extract total RNA from the PBMCs, yielding at least 5 micrograms per sample. For every donor, flow cytometry on a PBMC aliquot measured the percentage of naive CD45RAhigh/CD27high T cells. What the study reported, not specific to this receptor: Conclusive comparison of naive and antigen-experienced compartments was prevented by the profiling of bulk unsorted PBMCs. Because donor CMV infection status was unknown, age-related changes in expanded clonotypes were potentially confounded. Compared with the aged group, the long-lived group had more naive CD4+ T cells, fewer expanded clones and increased TCR diversity, suggesting age selection. Estimates of total diversity based on one million sequenced T cells were regarded as lower bounds and as underestimates. Observed TCR beta diversity per million T cells fell roughly linearly with age, and a significant reduction was already apparent by age roughly 41. There was a strong correlation between observed TCR beta diversity and the percentage of naive T cells measured by flow cytometry.

The library was produced with 5' RACE. Sequencing was performed on an Illumina HiSeq 2500. The second PCR ran for about 6 to 11 cycles and used a J-beta primer mix along with a sample-barcoded 5' primer. A unique molecular identifier was introduced onto each TCR beta cDNA molecule by a template-switch 5' adaptor carrying 12 random nucleotides. At least 3 million CDR3-containing paired-end reads were obtained from each sample. First-strand cDNA synthesis was performed from all RNA using the Mint cDNA synthesis kit, with priming by a TRBC-specific oligonucleotide. All cDNA was treated with uracil-DNA glycosylase and then went through a first 18-cycle PCR with the universal primers M1SS and BC2_uni_R. In the paper's pipeline: For normalization, 1 million high-quality reads were randomly selected from each sample, with every read carrying a distinct molecular identifier. Reads sharing molecular identifiers were discarded rather than binned into consensus sequences. MiTCR, run with a Q25 quality threshold and the strictest error-elimination algorithm, handled CDR3 identification, clonotype clustering and error correction. A nonparametric unseen species model with Euler transformation was used to estimate a lower bound on total TCR beta diversity. The public sequencing data were trimmed at Q25 with fastp and processed into clonotypes with MiXCR by TCRdb, which kept only in-frame beta chains. CDR3 protein sequences are deduplicated, and each keeps its most common genes and DNA. For this entry, the V and J calls and clone size follow TCRdb and not the study's own pipeline. This sample is represented by roughly 550,000 distinct CDR3 sequences; around 24% of them were singletons. The ten most abundant clones make up around 10% of the sample.

These records were also assigned to another study, of T cells of mothers and their children. Taken from the second paper: Donors were nine systemically healthy Caucasian individuals: three mothers and their six children. cDNA synthesis used all of the extracted RNA, with roughly 1.5 ug of RNA in each 15 ul reaction. In the second PCR, sample barcodes and 2-4 random nucleotides were introduced via the M1S primer. Over 9.5 million TCR beta CDR3 reads came from each mother, compared with a few million reads from each child. TCR recombination output is similarly shaped by thymic selection in related and unrelated pairs, with a minor effect exerted by inherited differences. Normalized repertoire overlap was always slightly but never significantly higher in related than unrelated mother-child pairs. No persistent microchimeric T cell clones were found, with a detection sensitivity of approximately 95 clones per million clonotypes. The study used deep NGS to compare TCR beta repertoires of mothers and children, seeking features distinguishing related mother-child pairs from unrelated individuals. On average, the children were roughly 12 +/- 4 years old, while the mothers were about 37 +/- 4 years old. After adapter ligation was performed with NEBNext reagents, the libraries were sequenced on an Illumina HiSeq 2000 with 100+100 nt paired-end reads. To prevent cross-contamination, the mother and child libraries were prepared one month apart and sequenced in separate runs. Each donor had between 500,000 and 2,000,000 distinct TCR beta clonotypes identified. Naive TCR beta clonotypes were estimated from low-frequency clonotypes matched to each donor's FACS-determined naive share, without sorting.

Recombination linked TRBV24-1 to TRBJ1-1; D gene: possibly TRBD1, on 6 matching bases. Sequencing input: blood. The receptor was derived from a boy between 10 and 17 years old in good health. The CDR3 reads as follows: CATRGLDTEAFF. The nucleotides are TGTGCCACTAGGGGGTTAGACACTGAAGCTTTCTTT.